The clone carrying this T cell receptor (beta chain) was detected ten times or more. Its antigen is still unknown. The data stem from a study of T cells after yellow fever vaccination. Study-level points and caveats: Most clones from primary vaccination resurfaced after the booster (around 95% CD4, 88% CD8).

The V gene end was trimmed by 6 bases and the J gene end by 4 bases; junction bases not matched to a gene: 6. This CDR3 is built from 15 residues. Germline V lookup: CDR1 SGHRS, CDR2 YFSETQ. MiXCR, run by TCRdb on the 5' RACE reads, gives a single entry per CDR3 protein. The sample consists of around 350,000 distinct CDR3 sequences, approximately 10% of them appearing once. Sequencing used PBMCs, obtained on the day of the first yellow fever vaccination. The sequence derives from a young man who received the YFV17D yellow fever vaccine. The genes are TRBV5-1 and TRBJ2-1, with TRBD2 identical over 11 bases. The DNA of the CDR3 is TGCGCCAGCACCAGACTAGCGGGGACGTACAATGAGCAGTTCTTC. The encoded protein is CASTRLAGTYNEQFF. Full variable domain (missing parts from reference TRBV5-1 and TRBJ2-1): KAGVTQTPRYLIKTRGQQVTLSCSPISGHRSVSWYQQTPGQGLQFLFEYFSETQRNKGNFPGRFSGRQFSNSRSEMNVSTLELGDSALYLCASTRLAGTYNEQFFGPGTRLTVL.